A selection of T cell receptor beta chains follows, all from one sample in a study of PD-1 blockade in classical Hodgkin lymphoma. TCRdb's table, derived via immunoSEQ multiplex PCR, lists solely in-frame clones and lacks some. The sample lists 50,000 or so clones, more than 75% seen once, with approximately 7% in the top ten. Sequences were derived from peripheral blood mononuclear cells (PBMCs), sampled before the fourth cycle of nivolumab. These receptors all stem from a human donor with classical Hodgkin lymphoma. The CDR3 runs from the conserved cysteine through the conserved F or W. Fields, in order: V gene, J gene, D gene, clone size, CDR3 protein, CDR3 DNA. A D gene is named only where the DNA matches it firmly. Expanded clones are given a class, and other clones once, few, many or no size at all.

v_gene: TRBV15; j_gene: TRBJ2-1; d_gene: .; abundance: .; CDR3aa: CATSNLGEQFF; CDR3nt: TGTGCCACCAGCAACCTAGGTGAGCAGTTCTTC
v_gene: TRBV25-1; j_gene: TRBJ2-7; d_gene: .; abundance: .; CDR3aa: CASSEAAVYEQYF; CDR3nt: TGTGCCAGCAGTGAGGCAGCAGTTTACGAGCAGTACTTC
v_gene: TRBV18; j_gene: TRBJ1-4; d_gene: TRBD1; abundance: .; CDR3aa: CASSPRTGANEKLFF; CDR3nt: TGTGCCAGCTCACCAAGGACAGGGGCTAATGAAAAACTGTTTTTT
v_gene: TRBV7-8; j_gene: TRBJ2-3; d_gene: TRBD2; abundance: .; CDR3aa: CASSVIAGVRTDTQYF; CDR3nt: TGTGCCAGCAGTGTAATAGCGGGAGTTCGCACAGATACGCAGTATTTT
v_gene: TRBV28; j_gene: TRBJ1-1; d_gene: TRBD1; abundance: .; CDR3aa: CASIMGTVNTEAFF; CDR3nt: TGTGCCAGCATCATGGGGACAGTGAACACTGAAGCTTTCTTT
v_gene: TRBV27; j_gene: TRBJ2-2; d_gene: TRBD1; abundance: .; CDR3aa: CASRPTGAGSGELFF; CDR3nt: TGTGCCAGCAGGCCGACAGGGGCAGGGTCCGGGGAGCTGTTTTTT
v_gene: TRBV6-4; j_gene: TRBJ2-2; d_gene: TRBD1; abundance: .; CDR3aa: CASSQSGTGAAGELFF; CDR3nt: TGTGCCAGCAGTCAGTCCGGGACAGGGGCGGCCGGGGAGCTGTTTTTT
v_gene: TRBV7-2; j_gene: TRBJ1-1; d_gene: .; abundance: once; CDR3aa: CASSLTGRSTEAFF; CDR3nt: TGTGCCAGCAGCCTTACAGGGAGAAGCACTGAAGCTTTCTTT
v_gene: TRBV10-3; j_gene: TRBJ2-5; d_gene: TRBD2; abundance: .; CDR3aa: CAIRASGGEETQYF; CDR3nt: TGTGCCATCAGAGCGAGCGGGGGAGAAGAGACCCAGTACTTC
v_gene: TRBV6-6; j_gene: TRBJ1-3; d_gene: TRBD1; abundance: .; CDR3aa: CASSRDRSSGNTIYF; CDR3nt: TGTGCCAGCAGTCGGGACAGGAGCTCTGGAAACACCATATATTTT
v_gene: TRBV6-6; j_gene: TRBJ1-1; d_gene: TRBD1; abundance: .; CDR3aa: CASSRDRGMNTEAFF; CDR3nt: TGTGCCAGCAGTCGGGACAGGGGGATGAACACTGAAGCTTTCTTT
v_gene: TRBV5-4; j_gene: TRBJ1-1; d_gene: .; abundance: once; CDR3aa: CASSRRGVSTEAFF; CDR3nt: TGTGCCAGCAGCCGCAGGGGTGTTAGTACTGAAGCTTTCTTT
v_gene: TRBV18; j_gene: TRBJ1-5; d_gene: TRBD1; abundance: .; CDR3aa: CASSTGGGQPQHF; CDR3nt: TGTGCCAGTTCAACAGGGGGCGGACAGCCCCAGCATTTT
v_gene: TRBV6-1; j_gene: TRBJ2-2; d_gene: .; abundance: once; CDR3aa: CASSETAGELFF; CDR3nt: TGTGCCAGCAGTGAAACCGCCGGGGAGCTGTTTTTT
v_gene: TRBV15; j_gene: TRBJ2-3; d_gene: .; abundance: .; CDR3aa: CATSRDTGGVDTQYF; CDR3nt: TGTGCCACCAGCAGAGATACAGGGGGGGTAGATACGCAGTATTTT
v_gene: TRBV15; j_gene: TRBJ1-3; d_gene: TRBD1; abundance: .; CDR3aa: CATSRDLQGAFSTAGNTIYF; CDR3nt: TGTGCCACCAGCAGAGATTTACAGGGGGCGTTCAGTACGGCTGGAAACACCATATATTTT
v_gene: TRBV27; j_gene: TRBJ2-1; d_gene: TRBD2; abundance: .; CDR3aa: CASSLERGYNEQFF; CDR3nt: TGTGCCAGCAGTTTAGAGCGGGGGTACAATGAGCAGTTCTTC
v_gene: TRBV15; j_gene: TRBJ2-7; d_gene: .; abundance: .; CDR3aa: CATSKSNQQDYEQYF; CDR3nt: TGTGCCACCAGCAAGAGCAACCAGCAGGACTACGAGCAGTACTTC
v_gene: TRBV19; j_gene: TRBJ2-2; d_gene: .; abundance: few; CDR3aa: CASSPKALAAELFF; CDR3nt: TGTGCCAGTAGTCCCAAGGCACTAGCCGCGGAGCTGTTTTTT
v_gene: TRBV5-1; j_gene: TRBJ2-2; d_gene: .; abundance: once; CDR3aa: CASSLASGFGELFF; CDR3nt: TGCGCCAGCAGCTTGGCTTCGGGGTTCGGGGAGCTGTTTTTT
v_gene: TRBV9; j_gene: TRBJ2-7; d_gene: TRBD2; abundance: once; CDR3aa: CASSLAGGPEEQYF; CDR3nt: TGTGCCAGCAGCTTAGCGGGGGGGCCTGAAGAGCAGTACTTC
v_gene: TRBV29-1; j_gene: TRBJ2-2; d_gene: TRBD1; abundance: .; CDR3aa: CSGRTGGEELFF; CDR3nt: TGCAGCGGCAGGACAGGGGGTGAGGAGCTGTTTTTT
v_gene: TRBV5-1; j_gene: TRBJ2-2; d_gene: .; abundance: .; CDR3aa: CASSFRGTGGELFF; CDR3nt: TGCGCCAGCAGCTTCCGGGGAACGGGCGGGGAGCTGTTTTTT
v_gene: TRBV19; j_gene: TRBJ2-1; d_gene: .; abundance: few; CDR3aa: CASRPQGVGSHEQFF; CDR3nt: TGTGCCAGTAGACCCCAGGGTGTGGGGTCCCATGAGCAGTTCTTC
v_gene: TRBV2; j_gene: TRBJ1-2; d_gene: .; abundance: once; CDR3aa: CASSSDRSALWLAF; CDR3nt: TGTGCCAGCAGCTCAGACAGGAGCGCTCTATGGCTAGCCTTC
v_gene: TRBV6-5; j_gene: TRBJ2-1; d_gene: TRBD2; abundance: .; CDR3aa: CASSWLAGGPSNEQFF; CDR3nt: TGTGCCAGCAGTTGGCTAGCGGGAGGGCCAAGCAATGAGCAGTTCTTC
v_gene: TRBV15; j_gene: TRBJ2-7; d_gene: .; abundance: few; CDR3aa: CATSRDLGDEQYF; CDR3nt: TGTGCCACCAGCAGAGATCTGGGGGACGAGCAGTACTTC
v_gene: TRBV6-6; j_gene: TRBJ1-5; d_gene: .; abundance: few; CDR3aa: CASAASNQPQHF; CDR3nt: TGTGCCAGCGCGGCTAGCAATCAGCCCCAGCATTTT
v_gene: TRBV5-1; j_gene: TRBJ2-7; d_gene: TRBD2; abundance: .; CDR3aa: CASSQLRSGGSYEQYF; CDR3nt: TGCGCCAGCAGCCAACTCAGGAGCGGGGGTTCCTACGAGCAGTACTTC
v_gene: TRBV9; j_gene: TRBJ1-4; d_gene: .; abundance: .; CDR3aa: CASSGGASNEKLFF; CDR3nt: TGTGCCAGCAGCGGCGGGGCTAGTAATGAAAAACTGTTTTTT
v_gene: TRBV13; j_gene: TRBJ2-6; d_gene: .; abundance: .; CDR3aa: CASSSSPGAGANVLTF; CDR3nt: TGTGCCAGCAGCTCGTCACCCGGTGCTGGGGCCAACGTCCTGACTTTC
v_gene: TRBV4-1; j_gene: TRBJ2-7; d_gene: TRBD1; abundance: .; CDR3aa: CASSQAGTGPYEQYF; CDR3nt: TGCGCCAGCAGCCAGGCCGGGACAGGGCCCTACGAGCAGTACTTC
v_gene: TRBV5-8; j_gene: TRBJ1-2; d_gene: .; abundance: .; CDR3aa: CASSLAESWGGYTF; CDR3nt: TGTGCCAGCAGCTTGGCCGAGTCGTGGGGTGGCTACACCTTC
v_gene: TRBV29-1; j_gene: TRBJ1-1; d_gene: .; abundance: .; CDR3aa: CSVKHSAPGEAFF; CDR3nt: TGCAGCGTAAAACATTCGGCCCCCGGGGAAGCTTTCTTT
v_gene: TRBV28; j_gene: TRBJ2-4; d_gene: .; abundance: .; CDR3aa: CASSFLLWDDKNIQYF; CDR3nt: TGTGCCAGCAGTTTCCTTTTATGGGATGACAAAAACATTCAGTACTTC
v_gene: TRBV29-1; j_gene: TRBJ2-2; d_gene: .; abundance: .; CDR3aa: CSAKTGYTGELFF; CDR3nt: TGCAGCGCTAAAACCGGCTACACCGGGGAGCTGTTTTTT
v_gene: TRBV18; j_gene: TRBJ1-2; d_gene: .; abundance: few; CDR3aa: CASSPQGADYGYTF; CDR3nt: TGTGCCAGCTCACCACAAGGGGCAGACTATGGCTACACCTTC
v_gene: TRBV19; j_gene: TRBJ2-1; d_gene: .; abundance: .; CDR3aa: CASLEDSTNNEQFF; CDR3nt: TGTGCCAGTTTAGAGGACTCCACCAACAATGAGCAGTTCTTC
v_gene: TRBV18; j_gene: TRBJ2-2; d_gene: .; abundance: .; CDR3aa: CASSRSLQGTPSNTGELFF; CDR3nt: TGTGCCAGCTCCCGGTCTCTTCAGGGGACCCCCTCGAACACCGGGGAGCTGTTTTTT
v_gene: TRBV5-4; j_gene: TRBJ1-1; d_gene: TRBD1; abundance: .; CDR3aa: CASSLKGGSTEAFF; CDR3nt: TGTGCCAGCAGCTTGAAAGGGGGCAGCACTGAAGCTTTCTTT
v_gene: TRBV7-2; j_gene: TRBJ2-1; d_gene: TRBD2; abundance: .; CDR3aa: CASSLGLAGGPYNEQFF; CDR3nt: TGTGCCAGCAGCTTAGGTCTCGCGGGGGGGCCCTACAATGAGCAGTTCTTC
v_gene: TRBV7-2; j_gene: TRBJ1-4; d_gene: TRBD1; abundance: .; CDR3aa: CASNPGTVGEKLFF; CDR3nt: TGTGCCAGCAACCCCGGGACAGTAGGTGAAAAACTGTTTTTT
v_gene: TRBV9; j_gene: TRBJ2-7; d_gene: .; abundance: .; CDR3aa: CASSPPPGGAYEQYF; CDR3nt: TGTGCCAGCAGCCCCCCCCCAGGCGGGGCCTACGAGCAGTACTTC
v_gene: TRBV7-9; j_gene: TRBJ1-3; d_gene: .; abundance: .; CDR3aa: CASWAARGNTIYF; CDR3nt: TGTGCCAGTTGGGCCGCCCGCGGAAACACCATATATTTT
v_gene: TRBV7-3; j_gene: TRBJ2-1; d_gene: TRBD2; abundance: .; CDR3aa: CASSPLAGVGEQFF; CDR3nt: TGTGCCAGCAGCCCCTTAGCGGGAGTCGGTGAGCAGTTCTTC
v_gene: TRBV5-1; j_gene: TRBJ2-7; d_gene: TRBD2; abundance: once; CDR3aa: CASSLGLAGEVEQYF; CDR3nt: TGCGCCAGCAGCTTGGGACTGGCGGGAGAGGTTGAGCAGTACTTC
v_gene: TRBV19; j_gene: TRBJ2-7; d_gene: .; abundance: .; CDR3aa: CASSIVSWEEQYF; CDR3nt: TGTGCCAGTAGTATAGTAAGCTGGGAGGAGCAGTACTTC
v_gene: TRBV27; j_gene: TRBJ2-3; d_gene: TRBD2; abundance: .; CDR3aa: CASSPLAGVYNTQYF; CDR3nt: TGTGCCAGCAGTCCCCTAGCGGGAGTATATAATACGCAGTATTTT
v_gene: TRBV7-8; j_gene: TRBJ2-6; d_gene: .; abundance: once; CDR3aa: CASSFISSGANVLTF; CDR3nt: TGTGCCAGCAGCTTCATCTCGTCTGGGGCCAACGTCCTGACTTTC
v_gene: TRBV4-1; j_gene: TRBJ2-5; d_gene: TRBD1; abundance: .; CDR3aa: CASSQLPGTGSRETQYF; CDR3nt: TGCGCCAGCAGCCAACTCCCCGGGACAGGGAGTCGGGAGACCCAGTACTTC
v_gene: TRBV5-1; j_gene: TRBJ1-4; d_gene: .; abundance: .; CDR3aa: CASSLGGLGGEKLFF; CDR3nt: TGCGCCAGCAGCTTGGGGGGGCTAGGCGGTGAAAAACTGTTTTTT
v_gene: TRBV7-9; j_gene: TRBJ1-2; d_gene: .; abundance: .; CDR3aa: CASSLHRQGTSSGYTF; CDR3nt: TGTGCCAGCAGCTTACATAGGCAGGGAACGTCGAGTGGCTACACCTTC
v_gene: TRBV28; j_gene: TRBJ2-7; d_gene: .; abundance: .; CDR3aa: CASSSNLQQYF; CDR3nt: TGTGCCAGCAGTTCCAATCTCCAGCAGTACTTC
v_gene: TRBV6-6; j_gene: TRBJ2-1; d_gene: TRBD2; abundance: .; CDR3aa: CASSSRAGGLEQFF; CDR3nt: TGTGCCAGCAGTTCAAGAGCGGGGGGGCTTGAGCAGTTCTTC
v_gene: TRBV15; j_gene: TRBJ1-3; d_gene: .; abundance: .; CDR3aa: CASSNSGNTIYF; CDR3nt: TGTGCCAGCAGTAACTCTGGAAACACCATATATTTT